Given below is one TCR beta chain in context. The data stem from a study of blood T cell repertoires in COVID-19. On the study more broadly: From T cells, B-cell-depleted T cells, or PBMCs came the material, which was cDNA or gDNA.

This CDR3 is 14 amino acids long. Germline assignment: CDR1 LGHDT and CDR2 YNNKEL (reference sequence). Losses at the gene ends were 3 bases for V and 7 bases for J; bases not matched to a gene: 6. Generated by immunoSEQ multiplex PCR, the TCRdb table keeps only in-frame clones and is missing some. The sample consists of approximately 280,000 clones, 85% to 90% of them appearing once. The sequenced sample consisted of PBMCs or T cells enriched from blood (not recorded which). The chain carries TRBV3-1 (or the pseudogene TRBV3-2) and TRBJ2-5, with 9 bases matching TRBD2. The sequence derives from an older woman who had recovered from COVID-19. DNA for the CDR3: TGTGCCAGCAGCCATCTTAGCGGGAGAGGGACCCAGTACTTC. This translates into CASSHLSGRGTQYF.